The 31 T cell receptor beta chains reported below all come from one sample, sequenced in a study of blood T cell repertoires in COVID-19 (dated by TCRdb to about 2020). Library method: the immunoSEQ multiplex PCR assay. TCRdb provides this immuneACCESS table in a form limited to in-frame rearrangements. Some clones are lacking; in checked studies, under half of them reflect an unresolved V gene, and why the rest are absent is not known. For this sample the table gives about 130,000 clones, of which 84% were detected only once. Clones ranked in the top ten supply 1.4% of the sample. Sequences were obtained from peripheral blood. These receptors came from a man aged 55 to 69 with acute or convalescent COVID-19.

The V gene is TRBV6-5, the J gene TRBJ1-6; tentative D call: TRBD1 (6 bases). The V gene lost 5 bases and the J gene lost 11 bases, with 7 bases spanning the gap. The CDR3 loop spans 11 amino acids. Germline lookup yields CDR1 MNHEY and CDR2 SVGAGI. For the CDR3, the DNA is TGTGCCAGCAGTACAGGGACACCCCTCCACTTT. Protein: CASSTGTPLHF.

The rearrangement uses TRBV20-1 and TRBJ1-2; a weak D match, TRBD1 (6 bases). The CDR3 spans 11 residues. In germline, CDR1 is DFQATT, CDR2 SNEGSKA (reference sequence). V lost 1 base, J lost 7 bases, and 7 bases lay in between. DNA for the CDR3: TGCAGTGCTAGAGTGGGGGCTGGCTACACCTTC. Amino acids: CSARVGAGYTF.

The chain is built from TRBV7-2 and TRBJ2-3; the match to TRBD2 covers 7 bases. This CDR3 contains 16 residues. The V and J ends lost 1 base and 4 bases, in that order; junction bases with no gene match: 8. In germline, CDR1 is SGHTA, CDR2 FQGNSA. The CDR3 loop reads CASSLEREREADTQYF. CDR3 bases: TGTGCCAGCAGCTTAGAACGGGAGCGGGAAGCAGATACGCAGTATTTT. The variable domain in full, with the rest retrieved from reference TRBV7-2 and TRBJ2-3, is GAGVSQSPSNKVTEKGKDVELRCDPISGHTALYWYRQSLGQGLEFLIYFQGNSAPDKSGLPSDRFSAERTGGSVSTLTIQRTQQEDSAVYLCASSLEREREADTQYFGPGTRLTVL.

The CDR3, as DNA: TGTGCCAGCCTCGGACTCCGGGAAAACACAGATACGCAGTATTTT. Its translation is CASLGLRENTDTQYF. The V call is TRBV27, the J call TRBJ2-3; a possible D gene is TRBD2 (5 bases). Germline V gene sequence: CDR1 MNHEY, CDR2 SMNVEV (reference sequence). The CDR3 sequence is 15 residues long. V lost 8 bases and J 2 bases, leaving 17 bases between the germline ends.

The chain uses TRBV27 and TRBJ2-6; possibly TRBD1 for D (5 bases). Per germline, CDR1 MNHEY and CDR2 SMNVEV (reference sequence). V lost 6 bases and J lost 0, with 9 bases in between. This CDR3 region has 15 residues. CDR3 sequence (DNA): TGTGCCAGCAGCCAGACAGTCTCTGGGGCCAACGTCCTGACTTTC. Protein sequence: CASSQTVSGANVLTF.

The J gene is TRBJ1-2, the V gene TRBV7-3, with D maybe TRBD1 (5 bases). This CDR3 has 14 amino acids. Looked up from germline, CDR1 is SGHTA and CDR2 is FQGTGA. Trimming took off 0 bases at V and 7 bases at J, with 12 bases between the two ends. CDR3 in DNA: TGTGCCAGCAGCTTAACAGGGGCAGTAGGTGGCTACACCTTC. As protein: CASSLTGAVGGYTF.

In DNA form, the CDR3 reads TGTGCCATCAGTGGAGGCTTGACGGCAGATACGCAGTATTTT. The encoded protein is CAISGGLTADTQYF. The genes are TRBV10-3 and TRBJ2-3; D remains unclear. The CDR3 length is 14 residues. V was cut by 4 bases and J by 4 bases, with 12 bases left in between. Germline lookup yields CDR1 ENHRY and CDR2 SYGVKD.

The chain links TRBV5-1 to TRBJ2-1, with TRBD2 as a possible D gene (6 bases). In germline, CDR1 is SGHRS, CDR2 YFSETQ. This CDR3 region has 18 residues. With 1 base removed from V and 0 bases from J, the gap between germline ends came to 17 bases. The CDR3 bases are TGCGCCAGCAGCTTGAGGCCCTTAGCGGACCCCTCCTACAATGAGCAGTTCTTC. The encoded protein is CASSLRPLADPSYNEQFF.

Details on this clone: The identical CDR3 is also encoded by other nucleotide sequences in the sample. The J gene is TRBJ1-2, the V gene TRBV6-1; 7 bases align to TRBD1. V dropped 3 bases and J dropped 2; count of bases not matched to a gene: 3. The germline CDR1 and CDR2 sequences are MNHNS and SASEGT. The CDR3 sequence is 14 residues long. This CDR3 reads CASSERQGNYGYTF. DNA of the CDR3: TGTGCCAGCAGTGAGCGACAGGGAAACTATGGCTACACCTTC.

This chain's CDR3 is CASSLRGAAGDPSGANVLTF. CDR3 bases: TGTGCCAGCAGCTTAAGGGGGGCAGCGGGAGACCCCTCTGGGGCCAACGTCCTGACTTTC. The chain combines TRBV7-8 with TRBJ2-6; 8 positions agree with TRBD2. The CDR3 is 20 residues long. CDR1 and CDR2 from the germline V gene are SGHVS and FQNEAQ. V shed 2 bases and J 0 bases; nucleotides not matched to a gene: 12.

The V call is TRBV2, the J call TRBJ1-5, with 9 bases aligning to TRBD1. J was trimmed by 2 bases and V by 6 bases; bases with no gene match: 5. The CDR3 is 15 residues long. CDR1 is SNHLY and CDR2 is FYNNEI in the germline V gene. In DNA form, the CDR3 reads TGTGCCAGCAGGGACAGGGGAACGGGCAATCAGCCCCAGCATTTT. Its protein product is CASRDRGTGNQPQHF.

This clone was found once. The V and J genes are TRBV5-1 and TRBJ2-1; 10 nucleotides align to TRBD2. V lost 1 base to trimming and J lost 8 bases; unmatched junction nucleotides: 6. There are 15 residues in the CDR3. Germline V gives CDR1 SGHRS, CDR2 YFSETQ. CDR3 DNA sequence: TGCGCCAGCAGCTTGTCTAGCGGGAGTAGAGATGAGCAGTTCTTC. It is translated as CASSLSSGSRDEQFF.

Here the CDR3 DNA reads TGTGCCAGCAGCTTGGGAGGAAGCTATGGCTACACCTTC. Translation gives CASSLGGSYGYTF. The chain joins TRBV5-4 to TRBJ1-2; D gene unclear. Germline lookup yields CDR1 SGHNT and CDR2 YYREEE (reference sequence). Trimming pared 0 bases from V and 4 bases from J, leaving 7 bases between. The CDR3 extends over 13 amino acids.

V gene TRBV2 combines with J gene TRBJ1-5; D unresolved. Germline CDR1 is SNHLY and CDR2 is FYNNEI. V was pared by 7 bases and J by 7 bases, with 20 bases between. This CDR3 has 15 residues. The CDR3 sequence: CASTKGGIGWQPQHF. CDR3 nucleotide sequence: TGTGCCAGCACCAAGGGAGGAATTGGTTGGCAGCCCCAGCATTTT.

The chain links TRBV5-6 to TRBJ1-3; TRBD1 agrees at 7 bases. V lost 4 bases to trimming and J lost 3 bases; unmatched junction nucleotides: 10. The CDR3 length is 16 residues. Germline CDR1 SGHDT, CDR2 YYEEEE. CDR3 coding DNA: TGTGCCAGCAGCACCGGGACAGCTTCTCTTGGAAACACCATATATTTT. It encodes CASSTGTASLGNTIYF.

The J gene is TRBJ1-4, the V gene TRBV7-7, with 9 bases aligning to TRBD1. Per the germline V gene, CDR1 is SSHAT and CDR2 is FNYEAQ (reference sequence). This CDR3 spans 15 amino acids. V gave up 5 bases and J gave up 7 bases; unmatched junction bases: 8. The DNA of the CDR3 is TGTGCCAGCAGCCTGTCCGGGACAGGGACTGAAAAACTGTTTTTT. This translates into CASSLSGTGTEKLFF.

The chain combines TRBV11-2 with TRBJ2-5, with 10 bases lining up with TRBD2. This CDR3 is 16 amino acids long. The ends lost 5 bases at V and 0 bases at J; junction bases unmatched: 6. CDR1 SGHAT and CDR2 FQNNGV come from the germline V gene. In nucleotides, the CDR3 is TGTGCCAGCAGCCTACTGACTAGCGGGTACCAAGAGACCCAGTACTTC. It is translated as CASSLLTSGYQETQYF.

The CDR3 DNA sequence: TGTGCCATCAGTGCGGGGGGGCAAGAGACCCAGTACTTC. This gives the protein CAISAGGQETQYF. The gene calls are TRBV10-3 and TRBJ2-5; 8 bases fit TRBD2. Per germline, CDR1 ENHRY and CDR2 SYGVKD. This CDR3 has 13 amino acids. Trimming took 4 bases from V and 2 from J; bases not matched to a gene: 0.

This chain joins TRBV7-8 and TRBJ2-7, with 7 bases identical to TRBD2. Per germline, CDR1 SGHVS and CDR2 FQNEAQ. The CDR3 has 15 residues. V trimming: 1 base; J trimming: 7 bases; junction bases outside the gene matches: 10. CDR3 bases: TGTGCCAGCAGCTTAGATAGAGTCCCGGGGGGTGAGCAGTACTTC. Encoded protein: CASSLDRVPGGEQYF.

V gene TRBV3-1 (or the pseudogene TRBV3-2) combines with J gene TRBJ1-4, with D unclear. V was trimmed by 1 base and J by 5 bases, leaving 11 bases between them. This CDR3 contains 15 residues. Germline V CDR1 and CDR2: LGHDT, YNNKEL (reference sequence). The CDR3 coding sequence is TGTGCCAGCAGCCAAGCGTCGCGGGAAAATGAAAAACTGTTTTTT. It translates to CASSQASRENEKLFF.

This chain uses TRBV19 with TRBJ2-1; 10 nucleotides match TRBD2. V shed 3 bases and J 6 bases; nucleotides not matched to a gene: 5. Germline lookup yields CDR1 LNHDA and CDR2 SQIVND (reference sequence). CDR3 length equals 15 residues. CDR3 DNA: TGTGCCAGTAGTATGGGTAGCGGGAGGCCCAATGAGCAGTTCTTC. Translation: CASSMGSGRPNEQFF. Drawing the rest from reference TRBV19 and TRBJ2-1, the complete variable domain is DGGITQSPKYLFRKEGQNVTLSCEQNLNHDAMYWYRQDPGQGLRLIYYSQIVNDFQKGDIAEGYSVSREKKESFPLTVTSAQKNPTAFYLCASSMGSGRPNEQFFGPGTRLTVL.

The chain couples TRBV9 to TRBJ2-7; 8 nucleotides line up with TRBD1. The V segment lost 3 bases and the J segment 5 bases; nucleotides outside the gene matches: 7. Germline values: CDR1 SGDLS, CDR2 YYNGEE. This CDR3 has 14 amino acids. In DNA, the CDR3 is TGTGCCAGCAGCGGGGGGACAGGATGGGACGAGCAGTACTTC. As protein: CASSGGTGWDEQYF.

This sequence joins TRBV5-1 and TRBJ1-2; TRBD1 matches 8 bases. J gave up 2 bases and V 6 bases, and 6 bases lay outside the gene matches. Germline V lookup: CDR1 SGHRS, CDR2 YFSETQ. The CDR3 has 14 amino acids. The CDR3: CASTSGTGNYGYTF. In DNA, the CDR3 is TGCGCCAGCACATCCGGGACAGGAAACTATGGCTACACCTTC.

The chain recombines TRBV5-8 with TRBJ2-1, with TRBD1 as a possible D gene (5 bases). Germline lookup yields CDR1 SGHTS and CDR2 YDEGEE. The CDR3 spans 12 residues. V lost 4 bases and J lost 8, with 10 bases in between. CDR3 residues: CASSGWGYEQFF. The CDR3 DNA is TGTGCCAGCAGCGGGTGGGGCTATGAGCAGTTCTTC.

The gene calls are TRBV5-1 and TRBJ1-5, with D hard to call. Trimming left V 0 bases short and J 7 bases short, with 14 bases between. The CDR3 length is 15 residues. CDR1 and CDR2 from the germline V gene are SGHRS and YFSETQ. The CDR3: CASSLAGKGEQPQHF. The DNA of the CDR3 is TGCGCCAGCAGCTTGGCCGGCAAGGGAGAACAGCCCCAGCATTTT. The variable domain in full, completed from reference TRBV5-1 and TRBJ1-5, reads KAGVTQTPRYLIKTRGQQVTLSCSPISGHRSVSWYQQTPGQGLQFLFEYFSETQRNKGNFPGRFSGRQFSNSRSEMNVSTLELGDSALYLCASSLAGKGEQPQHFGDGTRLSIL.

The chain combines TRBV30 with TRBJ1-3; possibly TRBD1 for D (5 bases). This CDR3 contains 17 residues. Per the germline V gene, CDR1 is GTSNPN and CDR2 is SVGIG (reference sequence). V was clipped by 2 bases and J by 2 bases, with 19 bases between them. Here the CDR3 DNA reads TGTGCCTGGAGTCGAGACAGTTTCAAAGGTCCTGGAAACACCATATATTTT. Protein sequence: CAWSRDSFKGPGNTIYF. Using reference TRBV30 and TRBJ1-3 for the parts outside the CDR3, the full variable domain is SQTIHQWPATLVQPVGSPLSLECTVEGTSNPNLYWYRQAAGRGLQLLFYSVGIGQISSEVPQNLSASRPQDRQFILSSKKLLLSDSGFYLCAWSRDSFKGPGNTIYFGEGSWLTVV.

V gene TRBV30 combines with J gene TRBJ1-4; TRBD1 is a possible D gene (6 bases). Germline V gene data show CDR1 as GTSNPN and CDR2 as SVGIG (reference sequence). V lost 0 bases and J 8 bases, leaving 13 bases between the germline ends. The CDR3 runs to 14 residues. CDR3 coding DNA: TGTGCCTGGAGTGTGGGACAAGCATGGGAAAAACTGTTTTTT. Translated, it gives CAWSVGQAWEKLFF.

The chain employs TRBV10-1 and TRBJ2-1; the D gene is possibly TRBD2 (5 bases). Trimming cost V 2 bases and J 2 bases, with 10 bases left between them. Germline-derived CDR1 and CDR2 are WNHNN and SYGVQD (reference sequence). This CDR3 comprises 15 residues. The CDR3 coding sequence is TGCGCCAGCAGTGAGGCCGGGGTCCCCTACAATGAGCAGTTCTTC. Translating gives CASSEAGVPYNEQFF.

The chain has TRBV11-2 and TRBJ1-1; 7 positions agree with TRBD1. Germline loops: CDR1 SGHAT, CDR2 FQNNGV. This CDR3 region has 13 residues. V was pared by 0 bases and J by 9 bases, with 4 bases of the junction left unmatched. The CDR3 DNA sequence: TGTGCCAGCAGCTTAGAGAGGGACAGAAAAGCTTTCTTT. It codes for CASSLERDRKAFF.

The V call is TRBV11-2, the J call TRBJ2-7; D may be TRBD1 (7 bases). The CDR3 has 14 residues. The V gene lost 5 bases and the J gene lost 4 bases, with 15 bases spanning the gap. The germline V gene has CDR1 SGHAT and CDR2 FQNNGV. The CDR3 here is CASSGTGAGYEQYF. CDR3 DNA sequence: TGTGCCAGCAGCGGCACAGGGGCGGGGTACGAGCAGTACTTC.

In its sample, this clone was seen once. This sequence joins TRBV9 and TRBJ2-1, with D perhaps matching TRBD1 (5 bases). Trimming pared 4 bases from V and 5 bases from J, leaving 19 bases between. The CDR3 totals 16 residues. CDR1 is SGDLS, CDR2 YYNGEE, per germline. The CDR3 is CASSPPFRQINNEQFF. CDR3 sequence (DNA): TGTGCCAGCAGCCCCCCCTTTCGACAGATAAACAATGAGCAGTTCTTC.